Below, 4 T cell receptor beta chains from the same sample are listed, as sequenced in a study of control samples from healthy donors and cancer patients. Sequenced by immunoSEQ multiplex PCR; TCRdb stores in-frame clones only, minus some. The repertoire holds approximately 170,000 clones, with 91% as singletons. The sample comprised blood. These TCRs come from a woman aged 30 to 39 in good health.

The J gene is TRBJ1-6, the V gene TRBV18; TRBD1 matches 9 bases. V gave up 0 bases and J gave up 10 bases; unmatched junction bases: 7. The CDR3 contains 16 residues. Germline assignment: CDR1 KGHSH and CDR2 LQKENI. CDR3 sequence (DNA): TGTGCCAGCTCACCACCTATGGGACAGGGTAAATCACCCCTCCACTTT. Translation: CASSPPMGQGKSPLHF.

This clone was detected a few times. The V call is TRBV27, the J call TRBJ2-7, with 10 bases matching TRBD1. The germline V gene encodes CDR1 MNHEY and CDR2 SMNVEV (reference sequence). The V and J ends lost 1 base and 6 bases, in that order; junction bases with no gene match: 3. The CDR3 sequence is 14 residues long. CDR3 amino acids: CASSLWGTGAEQYF. The CDR3 region has the DNA TGTGCCAGCAGTTTATGGGGGACAGGGGCCGAGCAGTACTTC.

The chain couples TRBV5-1 to TRBJ2-1; 7 bases match TRBD2. There are 13 residues in the CDR3. The junction had 2 bases not matched to a gene; V was cut back by 0 bases and J by 8 bases. In germline, CDR1 is SGHRS, CDR2 YFSETQ. The CDR3 sequence: CASSLGEGYEQFF. The CDR3 coding sequence is TGCGCCAGCAGCTTGGGGGAGGGCTATGAGCAGTTCTTC.

V and J are TRBV27 and TRBJ1-6; D call uncertain. V lost 6 bases, J lost 5 bases, and 5 bases lay in between. Germline CDR1 reads MNHEY; CDR2 reads SMNVEV (reference sequence). The CDR3 totals 12 residues. CDR3 bases: TGTGCCAGCAGAAAAAATAATTCACCCCTCCACTTT. Translating gives CASRKNNSPLHF.